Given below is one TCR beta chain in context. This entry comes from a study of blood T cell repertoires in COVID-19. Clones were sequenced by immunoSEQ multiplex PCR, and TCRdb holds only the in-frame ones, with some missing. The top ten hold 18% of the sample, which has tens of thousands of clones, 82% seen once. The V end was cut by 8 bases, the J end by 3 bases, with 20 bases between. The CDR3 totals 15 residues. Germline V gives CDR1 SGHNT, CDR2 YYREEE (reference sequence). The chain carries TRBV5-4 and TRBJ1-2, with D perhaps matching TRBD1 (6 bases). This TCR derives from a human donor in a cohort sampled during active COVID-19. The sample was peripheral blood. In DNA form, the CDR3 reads TGTGCCAGTAATCGTGCGGGGGGCAGTTACTATGGCTACACCTTC. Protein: CASNRAGGSYYGYTF.